Presented here are 7 T cell receptor beta chains from one specimen sequenced in a study of T cell repertoires in cytomegalovirus infection. TCRdb reanalysed the reads using MiXCR and keeps one entry per CDR3 protein. The sample shows about 740,000 distinct CDR3 sequences, approximately 34% of them seen only once. Sequencing used PBMCs. These TCRs come from a human donor in good health (CMV status not recorded). Some clones in this sample may be carry-over from other donors' samples.

The CDR3 nucleotides are TGTGCCAGCAGCCCGTCCGGGACAGGGTTAGATACGCAGTATTTT. It encodes CASSPSGTGLDTQYF. The V and J genes are TRBV28 and TRBJ2-3; 9 bases match TRBD1. J lost 5 bases, V lost 6 bases, and 9 bases had no gene match. Germline-derived CDR1 and CDR2 are MDHEN and SYDVKM. The CDR3 is 15 amino acids.

The chain uses TRBV19 and TRBJ2-7; D is possibly TRBD1 (5 bases). The CDR3 extends over 16 amino acids. Between the trimmed V and J ends, which lost 2 bases and 0 bases, there was a span of 14 bases. Germline V gene sequence: CDR1 LNHDA, CDR2 SQIVND (reference sequence). The CDR3 here is CASSIRPTVSSYEQYF. In DNA form, the CDR3 reads TGTGCCAGTAGTATAAGACCGACAGTGAGCTCCTACGAGCAGTACTTC.

The chain carries TRBV7-9 and TRBJ2-5, with D possibly TRBD2 on 5 matching bases. Trimming pared 4 bases from V and 5 bases from J, leaving 17 bases between. This CDR3 spans 15 amino acids. The V gene's germline CDR1 is SEHNR and CDR2 FQNEAQ (reference sequence). CDR3 sequence (DNA): TGTGCCAGCAGCTCCGAACTCACGAGGGCGGAGACCCAGTACTTC. Protein: CASSSELTRAETQYF.

There are many counts of this clonotype. The CDR3 DNA follows: TGTGCCAGCAGTTACGACTACGAGCAGTACTTC. Protein product: CASSYDYEQYF. This chain joins TRBV28 and TRBJ2-7; D is undetermined. The CDR3 length is 11 residues. Germline V gives CDR1 MDHEN, CDR2 SYDVKM. The V gene lost 4 bases and the J gene lost 3 bases, with 4 bases spanning the gap. Full variable domain (outside the CDR3, taken from reference TRBV28 and TRBJ2-7): DVKVTQSSRYLVKRTGEKVFLECVQDMDHENMFWYRQDPGLGLRLIYFSYDVKMKEKGDIPEGYSVSREKKERFSLILESASTNQTSMYLCASSYDYEQYFGPGTRLTVT.

This clonotype was picked up a small number of times. This rearrangement joins TRBV7-9 to TRBJ1-2; 10 bases align to TRBD1. The germline V gene encodes CDR1 SEHNR and CDR2 FQNEAQ (reference sequence). This CDR3 has 15 residues. Trimming at V came to 5 bases and at J to 0 bases, leaving 3 bases not matched to a gene. CDR3 region: CASSQGQGANYGYTF. The CDR3 nucleotides are TGTGCCAGCAGCCAAGGACAGGGGGCTAACTATGGCTACACCTTC.

This clonotype was seen a few times. The chain joins TRBV7-9 to TRBJ2-2; D gene ambiguous. Germline CDR1 is SEHNR and CDR2 is FQNEAQ (reference sequence). The CDR3 totals 15 residues. V lost 4 bases and J lost 0, with 9 bases in between. The DNA of the CDR3 is TGTGCCAGCAGCTCCACTGACACGAACACCGGGGAGCTGTTTTTT. Encoded protein: CASSSTDTNTGELFF.

This clonotype showed up just a few times. This rearrangement joins TRBV28 to TRBJ2-2; D call uncertain. The V end lost 3 bases, the J end lost 7 bases, and 12 bases lay between the germline ends. The germline V gene has CDR1 MDHEN and CDR2 SYDVKM. This CDR3 contains 14 residues. DNA of the CDR3: TGTGCCAGCAGTTTGTCATCTCCGGTCGGGGAGCTGTTTTTT. Translating it yields CASSLSSPVGELFF.